Here is one T cell receptor beta chain with its context. The antigen remains undetermined. The data are from a study of T-cell reconstitution after alpha-beta-depleted transplantation in children. V lost 3 bases and J 8 bases, leaving 4 bases between the germline ends. The CDR3 sequence is 11 residues long. The V gene's germline CDR1 is SNHLY and CDR2 FYNNEI. The library targeted TCRbeta and was prepared with unique molecular identifiers. Using its own MiXCR run on the PCR reads, TCRdb lists one record per CDR3 protein. Seen here are some 840,000 distinct CDR3 sequences, roughly 15% observed once, and the top ten hold around 4.5%. Regarding the study as a whole: T cells produced anew were the main source of T-cell counts and diversity one year after transplant. At day 60, the high TCRbeta diversity found in some patients originated from recipient T cells and thymic progenitors that had survived.

The gene calls are TRBV2 and TRBJ1-4; D is undetermined. Sequenced here: PBMCs, mostly from graft donor cells, sampled 360 days after TCRalphabeta/CD19-depleted stem cell transplant. The source is a male patient between 10 and 17 years old who had a stem cell transplant for acute lymphoblastic leukemia, so the T cells may come from the graft donor. CDR3 DNA: TGTGCCAGCAGTGACTGGGAAAAACTGTTTTTT. It codes for CASSDWEKLFF.